This T cell receptor (beta chain) is drawn from a study of T cell responses to AZD1222 COVID-19 vaccine. Whole-study results and caveats: Most donors were white British and more were female, and clonal diversity was possibly underestimated. The study identified only six AZD1222 recipients as seropositive at baseline. There were repertoire samples only from the period after the peak T cell response.

The assay was immunoSEQ multiplex PCR, and TCRdb's table has in-frame clones only and misses some. The sample shows roughly 91,000 clones, nearly 90% of them seen only once. Trimming took 1 base from V and 10 from J, leaving 12 bases between them. Germline CDR1 is SGDLS and CDR2 is YYNGEE. This CDR3 region has 13 residues. Points on this clone: The antigen remains undetermined.

The sequence came from an adult in good health. The J gene is TRBJ2-1, the V gene TRBV9, with D perhaps TRBD1 (5 bases). The input for sequencing was peripheral blood, taken on day 0 of AZD1222 vaccination. The CDR3 protein is CASSVQDIEEQFF. The CDR3 coding sequence is TGTGCCAGCAGCGTACAGGACATCGAGGAGCAGTTCTTC.